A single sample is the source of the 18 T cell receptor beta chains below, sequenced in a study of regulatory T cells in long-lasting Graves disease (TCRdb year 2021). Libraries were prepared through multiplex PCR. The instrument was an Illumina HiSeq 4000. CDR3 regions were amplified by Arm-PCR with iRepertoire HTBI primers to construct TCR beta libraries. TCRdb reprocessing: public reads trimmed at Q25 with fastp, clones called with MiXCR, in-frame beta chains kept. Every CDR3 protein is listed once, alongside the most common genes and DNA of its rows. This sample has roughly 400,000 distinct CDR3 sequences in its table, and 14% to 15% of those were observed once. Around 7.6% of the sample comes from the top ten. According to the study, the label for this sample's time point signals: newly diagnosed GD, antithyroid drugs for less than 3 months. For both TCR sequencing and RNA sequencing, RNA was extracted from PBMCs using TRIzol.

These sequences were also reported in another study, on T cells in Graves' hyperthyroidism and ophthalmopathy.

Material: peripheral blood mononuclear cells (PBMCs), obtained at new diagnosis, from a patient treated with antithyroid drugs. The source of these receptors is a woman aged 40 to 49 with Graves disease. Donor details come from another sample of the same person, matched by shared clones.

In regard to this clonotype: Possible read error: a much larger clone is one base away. The CDR3 region has the DNA TGTGCCAGCATTCTCTGGCGGGAGGGTCCCAATGAGCAGTACTTC. Encoded protein: CASILWREGPNEQYF. The chain joins TRBV6-1 to TRBJ2-7, with 9 nucleotides matching TRBD2. The germline V gene has CDR1 MNHNS and CDR2 SASEGT. The J segment lost 7 bases and the V segment lost 7 bases, leaving 14 bases of the junction unmatched. The CDR3 covers 15 residues.

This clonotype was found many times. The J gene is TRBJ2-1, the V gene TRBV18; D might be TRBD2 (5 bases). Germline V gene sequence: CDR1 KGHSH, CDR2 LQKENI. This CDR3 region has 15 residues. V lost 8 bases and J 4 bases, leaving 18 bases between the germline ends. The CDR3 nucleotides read TGTGCCAGCGGAATTCGTTCGGGGATTTACAATGAGCAGTTCTTC. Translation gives CASGIRSGIYNEQFF.

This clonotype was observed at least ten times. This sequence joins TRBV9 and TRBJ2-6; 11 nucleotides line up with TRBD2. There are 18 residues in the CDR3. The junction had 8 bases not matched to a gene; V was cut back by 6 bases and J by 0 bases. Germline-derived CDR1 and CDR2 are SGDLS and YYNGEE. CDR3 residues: CASKGRLAGSSGANVLTF. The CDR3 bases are TGTGCCAGCAAGGGTAGACTAGCGGGATCCTCTGGGGCCAACGTCCTGACTTTC.

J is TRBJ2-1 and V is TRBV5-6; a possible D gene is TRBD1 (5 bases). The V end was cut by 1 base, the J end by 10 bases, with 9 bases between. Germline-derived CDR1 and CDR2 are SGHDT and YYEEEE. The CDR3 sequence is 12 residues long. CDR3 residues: CASSLTTGEQFF. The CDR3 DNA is TGTGCCAGCAGCTTGACCACAGGCGAGCAGTTCTTC.

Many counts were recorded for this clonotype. The CDR3 DNA reads TGTGCCAGCAGTTTAAGCCTCGGGACTAGCGCCTCCTACGAGCAGTACTTC. Translation gives CASSLSLGTSASYEQYF. V and J are TRBV28 and TRBJ2-7; 10 bases are a match to TRBD2. The junction had 7 bases not matched to a gene; V was cut back by 2 bases and J by 0 bases. CDR3 length equals 17 residues. The germline CDR1 and CDR2 sequences are MDHEN and SYDVKM.

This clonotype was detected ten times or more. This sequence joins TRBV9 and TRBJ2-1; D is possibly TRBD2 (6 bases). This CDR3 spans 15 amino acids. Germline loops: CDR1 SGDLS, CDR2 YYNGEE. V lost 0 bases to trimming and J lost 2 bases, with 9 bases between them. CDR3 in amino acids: CASSVAGDTYNEQFF. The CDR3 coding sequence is TGTGCCAGCAGCGTAGCGGGAGATACCTACAATGAGCAGTTCTTC.

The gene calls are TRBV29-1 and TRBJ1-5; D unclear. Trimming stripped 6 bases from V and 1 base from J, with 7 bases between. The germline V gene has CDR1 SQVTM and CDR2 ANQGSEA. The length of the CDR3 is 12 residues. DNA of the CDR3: TGCAGCGTGCAGGACAGCAATCAGCCCCAGCATTTT. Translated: CSVQDSNQPQHF.

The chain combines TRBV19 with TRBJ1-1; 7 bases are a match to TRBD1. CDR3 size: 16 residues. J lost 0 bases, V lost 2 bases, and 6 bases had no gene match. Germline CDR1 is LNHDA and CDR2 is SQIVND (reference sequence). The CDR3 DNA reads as TGTGCCAGTAGTATATCCCCGGGACAGATGAACACTGAAGCTTTCTTT. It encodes CASSISPGQMNTEAFF.

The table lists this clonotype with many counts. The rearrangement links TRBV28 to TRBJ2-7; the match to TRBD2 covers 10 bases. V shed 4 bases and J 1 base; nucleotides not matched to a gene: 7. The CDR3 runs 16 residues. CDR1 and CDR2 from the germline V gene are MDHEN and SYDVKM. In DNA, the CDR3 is TGTGCCAGCAGTTCCTTGACTAGCGGGCTTTCCTACGAGCAGTACTTC. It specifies CASSSLTSGLSYEQYF.

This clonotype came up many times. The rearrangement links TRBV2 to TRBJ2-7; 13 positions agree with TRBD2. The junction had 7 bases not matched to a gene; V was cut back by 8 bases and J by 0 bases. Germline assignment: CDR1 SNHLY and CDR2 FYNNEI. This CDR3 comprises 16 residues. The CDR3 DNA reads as TGTGCCAGCCTTGGGACTAGCGGGAAACGCTCCTACGAGCAGTACTTC. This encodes CASLGTSGKRSYEQYF.

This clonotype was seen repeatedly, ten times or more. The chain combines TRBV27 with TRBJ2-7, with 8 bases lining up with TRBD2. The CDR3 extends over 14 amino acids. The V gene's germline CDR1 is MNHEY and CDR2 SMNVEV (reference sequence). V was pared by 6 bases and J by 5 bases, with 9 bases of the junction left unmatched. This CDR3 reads CASRPGLVFHEQYF. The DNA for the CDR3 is TGTGCCAGCAGGCCGGGACTAGTATTCCACGAGCAGTACTTC.

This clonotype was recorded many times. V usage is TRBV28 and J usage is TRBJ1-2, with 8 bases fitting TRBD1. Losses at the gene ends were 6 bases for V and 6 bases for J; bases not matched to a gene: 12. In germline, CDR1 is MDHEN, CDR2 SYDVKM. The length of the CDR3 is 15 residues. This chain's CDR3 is CASSLWGQAQDGYTF. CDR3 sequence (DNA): TGTGCCAGCAGCCTATGGGGACAGGCCCAGGATGGCTACACCTTC.

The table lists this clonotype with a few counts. The CDR3 is CASSLSTAGLYGEAFF. The CDR3 DNA follows: TGTGCCAGCAGCTTATCAACGGCGGGGTTATACGGTGAAGCTTTCTTT. The genes are TRBV11-2 and TRBJ1-1; D is ambiguous. CDR1 and CDR2 from the germline V gene are SGHAT and FQNNGV. CDR3 length: 16 amino acids. Deletions cut 2 bases from V and 7 bases from J, with 20 bases between.

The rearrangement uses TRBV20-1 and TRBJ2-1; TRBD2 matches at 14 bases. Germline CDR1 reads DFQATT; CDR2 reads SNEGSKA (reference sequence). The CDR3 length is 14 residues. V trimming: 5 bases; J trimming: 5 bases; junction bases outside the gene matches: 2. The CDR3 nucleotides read TGCAGTGCTCCGGGACTAGCGGGAGACAATGAGCAGTTCTTC. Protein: CSAPGLAGDNEQFF.

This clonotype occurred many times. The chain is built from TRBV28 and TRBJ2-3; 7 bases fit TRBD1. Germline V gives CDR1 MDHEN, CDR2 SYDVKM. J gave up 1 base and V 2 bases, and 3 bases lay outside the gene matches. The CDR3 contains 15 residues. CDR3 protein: CASSLRDSGTDTQYF. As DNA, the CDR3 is TGTGCCAGCAGTTTAAGGGACAGCGGCACAGATACGCAGTATTTT.

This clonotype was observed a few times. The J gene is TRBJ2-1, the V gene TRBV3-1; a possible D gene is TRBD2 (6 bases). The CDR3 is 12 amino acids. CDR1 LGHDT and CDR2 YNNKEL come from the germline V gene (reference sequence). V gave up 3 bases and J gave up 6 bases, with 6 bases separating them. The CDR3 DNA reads TGTGCCAGCAGCCACGGGAGCAATGAGCAGTTCTTC. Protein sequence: CASSHGSNEQFF.

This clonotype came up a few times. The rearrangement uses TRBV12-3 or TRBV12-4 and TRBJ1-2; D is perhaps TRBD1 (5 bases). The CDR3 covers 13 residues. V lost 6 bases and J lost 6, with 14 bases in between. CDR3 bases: TGTGCCAGCAGACTTCAGGGCCGCGATGGCTACACCTTC. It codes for CASRLQGRDGYTF.

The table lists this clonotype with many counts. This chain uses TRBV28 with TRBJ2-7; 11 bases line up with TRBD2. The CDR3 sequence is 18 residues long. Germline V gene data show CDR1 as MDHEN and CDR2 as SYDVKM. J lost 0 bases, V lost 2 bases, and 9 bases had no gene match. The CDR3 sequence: CASSLTGLAGGISYEQYF. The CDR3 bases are TGTGCCAGCAGTTTAACCGGACTAGCGGGTGGTATCTCCTACGAGCAGTACTTC.